The clone carrying this T cell receptor (beta chain) was seen just once. Its antigen is not identified. The sample carries other DNA sequences with the same CDR3. From germline, CDR1 is WNHNN and CDR2 SYGVQD (reference sequence). The CDR3 has 13 residues. After removal of 4 bases from V and 3 bases from J, the junction contained 2 bases not matched to a gene. The data originate from a study of shared clonotypes between healthy human individuals. Some clones are missing from TCRdb's copy, which holds only in-frame ones; the method was immunoSEQ multiplex PCR. The sample has roughly 2.4 million clones; approximately 94% are singletons. Study outcomes and limitations: Sample collection involved blood only; tissue repertoires are likely different.

The specimen was naive CD4+ T cells sorted from blood. Regarding subset: CD45RA+ positively selected. This chain uses TRBV10-1 with TRBJ2-7; 8 bases map to TRBD2. This clonotype was sampled from a man aged 18 to 35 in good health. In DNA form, the CDR3 reads TGCGCCAGCAGTGCGGGGGGGCTCTACGAGCAGTACTTC. Translation gives CASSAGGLYEQYF.